These 15 T cell receptor beta chains came from one sample sequenced in a study of cytomegalovirus exposure and HLA in healthy donors. PCR employed 60 Vbeta and 13 Jbeta primers. TCRdb keeps only in-frame clones here, not all; method: immunoSEQ multiplex PCR. The table records fewer than 200,000 clones, about four fifths of them present only once. Material for sequencing was PBMCs. These receptors were collected from a woman between 18 and 30 years old in good health and CMV-seronegative.

The chain recombines TRBV11-2 with TRBJ1-4; 7 bases are shared with TRBD1. V lost 0 bases, J lost 7 bases, and 2 bases stayed unmatched. Germline values: CDR1 SGHAT, CDR2 FQNNGV. The CDR3 runs to 14 residues. The CDR3 region has the DNA TGTGCCAGCAGCTTAGAGGCAGGGGGTGAAAAACTGTTTTTT. As protein: CASSLEAGGEKLFF.

This chain uses TRBV4-1 with TRBJ2-7; 7 nucleotides match TRBD1. Germline CDR1 is MGHRA and CDR2 is YSYEKL. Trimming cost V 3 bases and J 3 bases; bases outside gene matches: 11. The CDR3 extends over 16 amino acids. The CDR3 bases are TGCGCCAGCAGCCAGCCCGACCGGGACAGTAACTACGAGCAGTACTTC. This gives the protein CASSQPDRDSNYEQYF.

The chain combines TRBV6-5 with TRBJ1-5; a weak D match, TRBD1 (5 bases). The CDR3 has 14 residues. Trimming took 7 bases from V and 1 from J, leaving 11 bases between them. CDR1 is MNHEY, CDR2 SVGAGI, per germline. The CDR3 here is CASKEGASNQPQHF. For the CDR3, the DNA is TGTGCCAGCAAGGAAGGGGCCAGCAATCAGCCCCAGCATTTT.

This sequence joins TRBV5-6 and TRBJ1-6; the match to TRBD1 covers 9 bases. Germline CDR1 and CDR2: SGHDT and YYEEEE. There are 15 residues in the CDR3. V lost 6 bases and J lost 3; bases outside the gene matches: 4. The CDR3 protein is CASTGTGHYNSPLHF. CDR3 sequence (DNA): TGTGCCAGCACCGGGACAGGGCACTATAATTCACCCCTCCACTTT.

The gene calls are TRBV6-4 and TRBJ1-1; the D gene is possibly TRBD1 (5 bases). V lost 7 bases and J lost 5, with 17 bases in between. Per the germline V gene, CDR1 is MRHNA and CDR2 is SNTAGT. CDR3 length equals 14 residues. CDR3 in amino acids: CASMKTGERTEAFF. In DNA, the CDR3 is TGTGCCAGCATGAAAACAGGAGAACGGACTGAAGCTTTCTTT.

The chain combines TRBV5-4 with TRBJ1-5; possibly TRBD1 for D (5 bases). V was clipped by 4 bases and J by 3 bases, with 11 bases between them. Germline V gene data show CDR1 as SGHNT and CDR2 as YYREEE (reference sequence). There are 14 residues in the CDR3. CDR3: CASSQGADNQPQHF. CDR3 sequence (DNA): TGTGCCAGCAGCCAGGGCGCCGACAATCAGCCCCAGCATTTT. The whole variable domain, remainder taken from reference TRBV5-4 and TRBJ1-5, is ETGVTQSPTHLIKTRGQQVTLRCSSQSGHNTVSWYQQALGQGPQFIFQYYREEENGRGNFPPRFSGLQFPNYSSELNVNALELDDSALYLCASSQGADNQPQHFGDGTRLSIL.

The gene calls are TRBV5-1 and TRBJ2-7, with 9 positions matching TRBD2. Germline V gene sequence: CDR1 SGHRS, CDR2 YFSETQ. The CDR3 totals 16 residues. Trimming at V came to 0 bases and at J to 6 bases, leaving 10 bases not matched to a gene. CDR3 in DNA: TGCGCCAGCAGCTTGGCCGAGGCGGGAGGGGGGGGCGAGCAGTACTTC. Amino acids: CASSLAEAGGGGEQYF.

The chain couples TRBV28 to TRBJ2-6; the match to TRBD1 covers 8 bases. Germline trimming cut 5 bases from V and 3 bases from J; bases unmatched to any gene: 12. Per germline, CDR1 MDHEN and CDR2 SYDVKM. This CDR3 region has 18 residues. CDR3 nucleotide sequence: TGTGCCAGCAGTGCGAACAGGGGGTCTCGGGTTGGGGCCAACGTCCTGACTTTC. This sequence encodes CASSANRGSRVGANVLTF.

The chain employs TRBV18 and TRBJ1-5, with a tentative D call TRBD1 (5 bases). Germline V lookup: CDR1 KGHSH, CDR2 LQKENI. The CDR3 runs to 16 residues. Trimming left V 4 bases short and J 7 bases short, with 20 bases between. The CDR3 nucleotides are TGTGCCAGCTCACTCGGGGGAGGGGCAATTGGGCAGCCCCAGCATTTT. It codes for CASSLGGGAIGQPQHF.

In regard to this clone: An end of the junction differs from the germline gene, which may be a read error. The identical CDR3 is also encoded by other nucleotide sequences in the sample. The rearrangement links TRBV19 to TRBJ1-1, with TRBD1 matching over 7 bases. The V gene's germline CDR1 is LNHDA and CDR2 SQIVND (reference sequence). This CDR3 has 14 residues. The CDR3 region has the DNA TGTGCCAGCAGTAGGACCGGGACAGACACTGAAGCTTTCTTT. This translates into CASSRTGTDTEAFF.

This chain connects TRBV28 to TRBJ1-5; 7 bases match TRBD1. The CDR3 contains 12 residues. V was clipped by 8 bases and J by 6 bases; unmatched bases: 4. Germline V gene sequence: CDR1 MDHEN, CDR2 SYDVKM. The CDR3 spells CASGSGGQPQHF. The CDR3 DNA is TGTGCCAGCGGATCAGGGGGTCAGCCCCAGCATTTT.

The rearrangement links TRBV9 to TRBJ1-2; D is undetermined. Germline CDR1 is SGDLS and CDR2 is YYNGEE. CDR3 length: 15 residues. V dropped 2 bases and J dropped 0 bases, with 11 bases sitting between them. In DNA form, the CDR3 reads TGTGCCAGCAGCGTGGCCCCAGTGGCTAACTATGGCTACACCTTC. Translation: CASSVAPVANYGYTF. Combining the CDR3 with reference TRBV9 and TRBJ1-2 gives the whole variable domain DSGVTQTPKHLITATGQRVTLRCSPRSGDLSVYWYQQSLDQGLQFLIQYYNGEERAKGNILERFSAQQFPDLHSELNLSSLELGDSALYFCASSVAPVANYGYTFGSGTRLTVV.

The count of this clone is one. The V call is TRBV18, the J call TRBJ1-4, with TRBD1 matching 9 bases. This CDR3 contains 14 residues. J gave up 5 bases and V 6 bases, and 4 bases lay outside the gene matches. Germline V CDR1 and CDR2: KGHSH, LQKENI. The CDR3 sequence is CASSGTGPNEKLFF. The CDR3 DNA reads TGTGCCAGCTCCGGGACAGGGCCGAATGAAAAACTGTTTTTT.

The chain is built from TRBV11-2 and TRBJ2-1; possible D gene TRBD2, 5 bases. The CDR3 is made up of 13 amino acids. Looked up from germline, CDR1 is SGHAT and CDR2 is FQNNGV. V was pared by 1 base and J by 7 bases, with 8 bases between. The CDR3, as DNA: TGTGCCAGCAGCTTAGGTCAGCGGAATGAGCAGTTCTTC. Its translation: CASSLGQRNEQFF.

This clone was detected a few times. One end of the junction varies from germline; a read error may be responsible. V is TRBV7-9 and J is TRBJ2-1; 9 nucleotides match TRBD1. This CDR3 is built from 17 residues. The V gene's germline CDR1 is SEHNR and CDR2 FQNEAQ (reference sequence). CDR3 bases: TGTTCCAGCAGCTTAGCGCTCTTTGGGACAGGGAGTCATGAGCAGTTCTTC. The encoded protein is CSSSLALFGTGSHEQFF. Based on the CDR3 plus reference TRBV7-9 and TRBJ2-1, the full variable domain is DTGVSQNPRHKITKRGQNVTFRCDPISEHNRLYWYRQTLGQGPEFLTYFQNEAQLEKSRLLSDRFSAERPKGSFSTLEIQRTEQGDSAMYLCSSSLALFGTGSHEQFFGPGTRLTVL.